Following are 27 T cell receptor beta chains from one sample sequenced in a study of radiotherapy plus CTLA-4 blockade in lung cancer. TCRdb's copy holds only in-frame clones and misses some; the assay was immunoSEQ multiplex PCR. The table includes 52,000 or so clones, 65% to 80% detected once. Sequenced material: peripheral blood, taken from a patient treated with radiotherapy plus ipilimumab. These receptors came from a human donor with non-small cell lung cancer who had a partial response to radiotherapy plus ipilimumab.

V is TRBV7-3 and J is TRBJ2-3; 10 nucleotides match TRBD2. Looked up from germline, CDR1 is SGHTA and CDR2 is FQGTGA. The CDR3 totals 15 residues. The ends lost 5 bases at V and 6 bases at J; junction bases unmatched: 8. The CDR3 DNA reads TGTGCCAGCAGCCCCAGCGGGGGGGCCCGCGATACGCAGTATTTT. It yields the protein CASSPSGGARDTQYF. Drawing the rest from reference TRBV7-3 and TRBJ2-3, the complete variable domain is GAGVSQTPSNKVTEKGKYVELRCDPISGHTALYWYRQSLGQGPEFLIYFQGTGAADDSGLPNDRFFAVRPEGSVSTLKIQRTERGDSAVYLCASSPSGGARDTQYFGPGTRLTVL.

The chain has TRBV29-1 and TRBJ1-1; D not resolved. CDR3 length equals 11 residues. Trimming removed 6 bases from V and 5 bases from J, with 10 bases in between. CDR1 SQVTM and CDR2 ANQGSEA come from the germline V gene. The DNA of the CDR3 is TGCAGCGTCTCGCGGGAGACTGAAGCTTTCTTT. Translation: CSVSRETEAFF.

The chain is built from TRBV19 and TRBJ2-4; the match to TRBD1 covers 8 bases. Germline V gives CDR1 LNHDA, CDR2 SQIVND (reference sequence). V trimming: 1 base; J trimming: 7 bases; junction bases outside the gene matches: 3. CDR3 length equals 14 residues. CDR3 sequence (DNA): TGTGCCAGTAGTATAGGGACAGGGAATAACATTCAGTACTTC. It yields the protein CASSIGTGNNIQYF.

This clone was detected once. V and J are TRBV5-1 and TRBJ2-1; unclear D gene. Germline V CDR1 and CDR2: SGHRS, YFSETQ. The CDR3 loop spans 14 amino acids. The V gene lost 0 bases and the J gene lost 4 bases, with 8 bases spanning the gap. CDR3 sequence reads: CASSLVLMYNEQFF. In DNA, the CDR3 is TGCGCCAGCAGCTTGGTTCTAATGTACAATGAGCAGTTCTTC.

CDR3 sequence reads: CASSTGGNSPLHF. CDR3 nucleotides: TGTGCCAGTAGCACAGGGGGGAATTCACCCCTCCACTTT. The chain is built from TRBV19 and TRBJ1-6; 8 positions agree with TRBD1. With V trimmed by 6 bases and J by 7 bases, 2 bases remained unmatched. This CDR3 is built from 13 residues. The V gene's germline CDR1 is LNHDA and CDR2 SQIVND (reference sequence).

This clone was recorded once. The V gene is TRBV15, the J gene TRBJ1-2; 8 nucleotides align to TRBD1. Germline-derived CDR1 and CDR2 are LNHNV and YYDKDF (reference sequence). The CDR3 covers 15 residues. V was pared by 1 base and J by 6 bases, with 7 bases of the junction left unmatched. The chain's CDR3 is CATSRVSAGGHGYTF. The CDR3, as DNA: TGTGCCACCAGCAGAGTATCGGCAGGGGGCCATGGCTACACCTTC.

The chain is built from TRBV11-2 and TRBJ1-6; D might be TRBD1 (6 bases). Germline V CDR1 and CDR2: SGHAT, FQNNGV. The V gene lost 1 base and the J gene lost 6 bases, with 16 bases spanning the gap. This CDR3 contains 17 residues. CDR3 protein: CASSLGAGGISNSPLHF. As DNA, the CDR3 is TGTGCCAGCAGCTTAGGAGCTGGGGGCATTAGTAATTCACCCCTCCACTTT.

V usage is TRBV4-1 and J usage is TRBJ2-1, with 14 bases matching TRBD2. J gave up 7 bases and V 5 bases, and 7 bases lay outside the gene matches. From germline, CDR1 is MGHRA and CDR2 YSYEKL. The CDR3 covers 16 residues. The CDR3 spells CASSSRTSGGRNEQFF. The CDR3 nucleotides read TGCGCCAGCAGCTCTCGGACTAGCGGGGGGCGGAATGAGCAGTTCTTC.

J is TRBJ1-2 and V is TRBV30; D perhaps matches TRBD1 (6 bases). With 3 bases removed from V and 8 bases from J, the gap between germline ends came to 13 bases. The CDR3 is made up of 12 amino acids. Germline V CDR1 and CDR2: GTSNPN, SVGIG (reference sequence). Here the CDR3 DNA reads TGTGCCTGGAGGCCAGGGGAACGCGGCTACACCTTC. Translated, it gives CAWRPGERGYTF.

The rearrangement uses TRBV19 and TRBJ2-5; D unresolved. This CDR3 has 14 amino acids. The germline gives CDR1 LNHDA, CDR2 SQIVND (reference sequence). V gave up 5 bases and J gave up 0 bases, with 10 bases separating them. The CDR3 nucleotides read TGTGCCAGTAGTCCCTCGAGCAACCAAGAGACCCAGTACTTC. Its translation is CASSPSSNQETQYF.

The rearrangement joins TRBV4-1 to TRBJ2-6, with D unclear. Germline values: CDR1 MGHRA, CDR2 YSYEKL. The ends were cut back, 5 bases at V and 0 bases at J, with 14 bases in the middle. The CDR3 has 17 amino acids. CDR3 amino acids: CASSYETASSGANVLTF. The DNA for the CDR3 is TGCGCCAGCAGCTATGAGACTGCTAGCTCTGGGGCCAACGTCCTGACTTTC.

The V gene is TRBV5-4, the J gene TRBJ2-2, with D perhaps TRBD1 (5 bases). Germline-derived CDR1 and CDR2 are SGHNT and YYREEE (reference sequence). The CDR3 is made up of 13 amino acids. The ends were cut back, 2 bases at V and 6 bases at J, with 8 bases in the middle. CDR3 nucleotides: TGTGCCAGCAGCTTACCAGGGCCCGGGGAGCTGTTTTTT. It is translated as CASSLPGPGELFF.

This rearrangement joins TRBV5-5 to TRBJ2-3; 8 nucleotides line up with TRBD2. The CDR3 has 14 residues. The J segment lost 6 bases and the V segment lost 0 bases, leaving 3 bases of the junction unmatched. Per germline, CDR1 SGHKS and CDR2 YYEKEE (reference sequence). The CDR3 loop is CASSLGLATDTQYF. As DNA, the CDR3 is TGTGCCAGCAGCTTGGGACTAGCGACCGATACGCAGTATTTT. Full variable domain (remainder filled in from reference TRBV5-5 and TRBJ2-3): DAGVTQSPTHLIKTRGQQVTLRCSPISGHKSVSWYQQVLGQGPQFIFQYYEKEERGRGNFPDRFSARQFPNYSSELNVNALLLGDSALYLCASSLGLATDTQYFGPGTRLTVL.

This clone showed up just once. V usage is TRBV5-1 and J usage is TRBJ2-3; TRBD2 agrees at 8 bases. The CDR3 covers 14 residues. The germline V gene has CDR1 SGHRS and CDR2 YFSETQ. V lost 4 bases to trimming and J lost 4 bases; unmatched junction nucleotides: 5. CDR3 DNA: TGCGCCAGCAGCCCCGGGACTAGAGCAGATACGCAGTATTTT. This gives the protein CASSPGTRADTQYF.

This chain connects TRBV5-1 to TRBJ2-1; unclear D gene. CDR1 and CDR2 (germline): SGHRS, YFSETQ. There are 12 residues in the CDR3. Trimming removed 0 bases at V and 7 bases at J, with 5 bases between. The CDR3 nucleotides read TGCGCCAGCAGCTTGGTACAGAATGAGCAGTTCTTC. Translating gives CASSLVQNEQFF.

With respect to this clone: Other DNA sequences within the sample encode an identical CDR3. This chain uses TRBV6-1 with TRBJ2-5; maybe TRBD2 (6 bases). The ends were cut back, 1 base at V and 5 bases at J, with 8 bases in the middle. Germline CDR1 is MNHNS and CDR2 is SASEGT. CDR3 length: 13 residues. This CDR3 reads CASSEVRGETQYF. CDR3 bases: TGTGCCAGCAGTGAAGTCCGGGGGGAGACCCAGTACTTC.

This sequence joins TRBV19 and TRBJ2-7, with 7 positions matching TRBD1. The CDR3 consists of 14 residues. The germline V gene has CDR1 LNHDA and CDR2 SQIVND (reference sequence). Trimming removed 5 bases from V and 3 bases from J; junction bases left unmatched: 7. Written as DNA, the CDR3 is TGTGCCAGTAGTCCTGCCGGGACAGTCTACGAGCAGTACTTC. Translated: CASSPAGTVYEQYF. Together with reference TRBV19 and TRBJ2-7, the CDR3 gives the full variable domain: DGGITQSPKYLFRKEGQNVTLSCEQNLNHDAMYWYRQDPGQGLRLIYYSQIVNDFQKGDIAEGYSVSREKKESFPLTVTSAQKNPTAFYLCASSPAGTVYEQYFGPGTRLTVT.

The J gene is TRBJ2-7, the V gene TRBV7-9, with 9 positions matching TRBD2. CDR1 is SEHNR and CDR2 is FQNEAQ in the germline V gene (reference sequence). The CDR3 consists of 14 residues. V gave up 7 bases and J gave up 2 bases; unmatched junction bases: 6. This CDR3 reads CASTYSGGTYEQYF. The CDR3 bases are TGTGCCAGCACGTATAGCGGGGGCACCTACGAGCAGTACTTC. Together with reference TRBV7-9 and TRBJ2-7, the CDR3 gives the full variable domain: DTGVSQNPRHKITKRGQNVTFRCDPISEHNRLYWYRQTLGQGPEFLTYFQNEAQLEKSRLLSDRFSAERPKGSFSTLEIQRTEQGDSAMYLCASTYSGGTYEQYFGPGTRLTVT.

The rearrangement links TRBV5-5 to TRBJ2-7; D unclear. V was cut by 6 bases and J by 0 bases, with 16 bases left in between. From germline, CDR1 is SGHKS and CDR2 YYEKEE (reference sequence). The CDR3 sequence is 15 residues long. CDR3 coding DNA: TGTGCCAGCAAGCATCTCGGGTCCCGCTCCTACGAGCAGTACTTC. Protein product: CASKHLGSRSYEQYF.

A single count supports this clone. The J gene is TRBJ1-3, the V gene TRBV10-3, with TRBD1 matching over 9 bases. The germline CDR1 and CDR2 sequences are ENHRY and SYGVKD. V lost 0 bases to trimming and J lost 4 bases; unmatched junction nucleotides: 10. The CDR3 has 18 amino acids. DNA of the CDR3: TGTGCCATCAGTGAGTCGGGCCACTTGGGACAGGGAGGAAACACCATATATTTT. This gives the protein CAISESGHLGQGGNTIYF.

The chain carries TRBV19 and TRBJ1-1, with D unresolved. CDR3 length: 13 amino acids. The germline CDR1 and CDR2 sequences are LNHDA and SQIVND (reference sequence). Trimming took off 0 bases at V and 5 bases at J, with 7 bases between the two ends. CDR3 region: CASSIERGTEAFF. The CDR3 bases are TGTGCCAGTAGTATAGAAAGAGGGACTGAAGCTTTCTTT.

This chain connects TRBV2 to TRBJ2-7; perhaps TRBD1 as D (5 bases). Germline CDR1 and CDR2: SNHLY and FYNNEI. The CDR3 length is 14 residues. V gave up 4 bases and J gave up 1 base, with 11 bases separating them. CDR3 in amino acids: CASSVGPPSYEQYF. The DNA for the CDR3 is TGTGCCAGCAGTGTGGGGCCTCCTTCCTACGAGCAGTACTTC.

The CDR3 sequence is CAWSVSGNTIYF. The CDR3 coding sequence is TGTGCCTGGAGTGTTAGCGGAAACACCATATATTTT. This chain joins TRBV30 and TRBJ1-3; D is undetermined. V lost 0 bases to trimming and J lost 4 bases, with 4 bases between them. Germline CDR1 and CDR2: GTSNPN and SVGIG (reference sequence). The CDR3 totals 12 residues.

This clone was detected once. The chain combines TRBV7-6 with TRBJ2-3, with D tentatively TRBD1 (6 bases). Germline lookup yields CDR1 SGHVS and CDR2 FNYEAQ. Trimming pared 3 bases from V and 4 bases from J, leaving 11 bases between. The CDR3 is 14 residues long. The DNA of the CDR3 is TGTGCCAGCAGCTTTGGCAGGGGCCCAGATACGCAGTATTTT. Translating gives CASSFGRGPDTQYF.

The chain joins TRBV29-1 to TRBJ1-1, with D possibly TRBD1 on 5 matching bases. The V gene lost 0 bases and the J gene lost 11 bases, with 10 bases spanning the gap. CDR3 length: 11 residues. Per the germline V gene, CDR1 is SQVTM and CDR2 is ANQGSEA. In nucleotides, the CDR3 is TGCAGCGTTGAAGAAGCAGGGTTCGCTTTCTTT. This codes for CSVEEAGFAFF.

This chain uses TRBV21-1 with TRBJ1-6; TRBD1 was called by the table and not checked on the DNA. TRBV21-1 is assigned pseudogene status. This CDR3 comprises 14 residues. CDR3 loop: CASSTGHTNSPLHF. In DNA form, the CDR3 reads TGTGCCAGCAGCACGGGACACACTAATTCACCCCTCCACTTT.

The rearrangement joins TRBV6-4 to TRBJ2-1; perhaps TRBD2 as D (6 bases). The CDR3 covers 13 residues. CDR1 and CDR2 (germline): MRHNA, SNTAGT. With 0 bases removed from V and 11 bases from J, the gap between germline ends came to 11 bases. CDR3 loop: CASSDSPGVQQFF. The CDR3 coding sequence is TGTGCCAGCAGTGACTCTCCGGGAGTACAGCAGTTCTTC.